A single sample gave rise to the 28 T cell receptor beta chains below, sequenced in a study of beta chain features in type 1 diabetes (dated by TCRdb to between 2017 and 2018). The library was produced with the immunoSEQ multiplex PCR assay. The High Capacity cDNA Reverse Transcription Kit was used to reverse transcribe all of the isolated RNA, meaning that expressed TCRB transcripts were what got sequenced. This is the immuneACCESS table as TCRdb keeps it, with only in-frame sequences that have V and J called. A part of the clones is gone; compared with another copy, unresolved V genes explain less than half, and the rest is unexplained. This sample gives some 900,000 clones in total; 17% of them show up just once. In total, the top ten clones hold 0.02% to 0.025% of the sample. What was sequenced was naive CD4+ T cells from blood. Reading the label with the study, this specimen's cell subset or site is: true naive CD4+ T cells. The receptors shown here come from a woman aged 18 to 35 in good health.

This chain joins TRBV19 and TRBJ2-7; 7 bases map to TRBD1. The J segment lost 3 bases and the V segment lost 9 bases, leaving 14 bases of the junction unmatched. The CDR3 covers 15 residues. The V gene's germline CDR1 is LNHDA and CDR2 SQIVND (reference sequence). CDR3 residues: CARLTGIGPRYEQYF. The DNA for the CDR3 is TGTGCCAGGTTGACAGGGATAGGTCCTCGCTACGAGCAGTACTTC.

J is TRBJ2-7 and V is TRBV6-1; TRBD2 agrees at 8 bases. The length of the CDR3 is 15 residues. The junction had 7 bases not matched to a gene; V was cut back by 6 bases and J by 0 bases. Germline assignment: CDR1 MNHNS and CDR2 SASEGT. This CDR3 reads CASRVLAASSYEQYF. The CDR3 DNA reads TGTGCCAGCAGAGTACTAGCGGCTAGCTCCTACGAGCAGTACTTC.

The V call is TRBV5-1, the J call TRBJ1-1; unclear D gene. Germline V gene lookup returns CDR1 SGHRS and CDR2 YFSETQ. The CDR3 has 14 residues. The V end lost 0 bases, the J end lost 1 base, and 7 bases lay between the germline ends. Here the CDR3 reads CASSLVSPNTEAFF. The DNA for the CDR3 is TGCGCCAGCAGCTTGGTGTCCCCGAACACTGAAGCTTTCTTT.

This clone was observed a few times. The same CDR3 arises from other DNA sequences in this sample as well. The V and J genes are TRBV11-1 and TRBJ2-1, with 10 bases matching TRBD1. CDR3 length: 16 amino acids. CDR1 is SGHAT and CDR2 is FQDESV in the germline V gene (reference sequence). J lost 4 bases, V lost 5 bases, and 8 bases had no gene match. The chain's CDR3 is CASSLEDRGIYNEQFF. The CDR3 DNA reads TGTGCCAGCAGCCTCGAGGACAGGGGGATTTACAATGAGCAGTTCTTC.

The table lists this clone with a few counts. In DNA, the CDR3 is TGTGCCAGCAGCTTGGTCAGGGGCTATGGCTACACCTTC. It is translated as CASSLVRGYGYTF. This chain joins TRBV5-6 and TRBJ1-2, with TRBD1 as a possible D gene (6 bases). In germline, CDR1 is SGHDT, CDR2 YYEEEE. The CDR3 contains 13 residues. V was cut by 0 bases and J by 4 bases, with 7 bases left in between.

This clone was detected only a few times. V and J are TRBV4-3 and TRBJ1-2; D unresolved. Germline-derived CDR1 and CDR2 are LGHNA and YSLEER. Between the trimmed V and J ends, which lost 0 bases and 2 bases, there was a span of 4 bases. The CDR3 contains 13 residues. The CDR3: CASSQEQNYGYTF. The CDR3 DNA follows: TGCGCCAGCAGCCAAGAACAGAACTATGGCTACACCTTC.

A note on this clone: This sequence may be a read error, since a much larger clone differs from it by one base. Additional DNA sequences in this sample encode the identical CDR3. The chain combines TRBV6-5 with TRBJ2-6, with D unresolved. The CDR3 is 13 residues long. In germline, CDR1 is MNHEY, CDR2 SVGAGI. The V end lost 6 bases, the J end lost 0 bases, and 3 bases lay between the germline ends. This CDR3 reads CASSRSGANVLTF. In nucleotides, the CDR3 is TGTGCCAGCAGCCGCTCTGGGGCCAACGTCCTGACTTTC.

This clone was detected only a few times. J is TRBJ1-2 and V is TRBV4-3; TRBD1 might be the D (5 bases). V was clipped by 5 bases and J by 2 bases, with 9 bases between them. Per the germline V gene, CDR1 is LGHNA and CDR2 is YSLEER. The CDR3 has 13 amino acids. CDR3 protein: CASSRGLNYGYTF. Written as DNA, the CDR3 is TGCGCCAGCAGCAGGGGCCTGAACTATGGCTACACCTTC.

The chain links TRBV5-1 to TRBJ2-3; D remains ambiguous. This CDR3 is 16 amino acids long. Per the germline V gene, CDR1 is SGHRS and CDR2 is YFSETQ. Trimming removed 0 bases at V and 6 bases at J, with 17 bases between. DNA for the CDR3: TGCGCCAGCAGCTTGGGTGACTCGCGGCGTTTGGATACGCAGTATTTT. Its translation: CASSLGDSRRLDTQYF.

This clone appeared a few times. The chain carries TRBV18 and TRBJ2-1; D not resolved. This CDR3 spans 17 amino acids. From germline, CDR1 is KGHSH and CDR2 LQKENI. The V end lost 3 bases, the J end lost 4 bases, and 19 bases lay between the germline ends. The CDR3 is CASSPTTAANLYNEQFF. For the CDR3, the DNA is TGTGCCAGCTCACCTACTACGGCAGCAAACCTGTACAATGAGCAGTTCTTC.

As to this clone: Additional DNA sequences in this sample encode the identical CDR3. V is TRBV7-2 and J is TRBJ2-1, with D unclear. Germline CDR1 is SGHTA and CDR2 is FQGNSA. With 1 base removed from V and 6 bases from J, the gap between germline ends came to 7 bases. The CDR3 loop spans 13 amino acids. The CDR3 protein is CASSLVGGNEQFF. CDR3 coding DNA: TGTGCCAGCAGCTTAGTAGGTGGCAATGAGCAGTTCTTC.

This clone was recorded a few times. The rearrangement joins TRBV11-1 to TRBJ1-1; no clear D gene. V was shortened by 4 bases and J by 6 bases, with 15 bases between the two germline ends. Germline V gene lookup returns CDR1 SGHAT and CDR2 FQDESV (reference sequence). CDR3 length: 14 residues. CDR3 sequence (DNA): TGTGCCAGCAGCTACCGGGAGATAAGGGCTGAAGCTTTCTTT. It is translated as CASSYREIRAEAFF.

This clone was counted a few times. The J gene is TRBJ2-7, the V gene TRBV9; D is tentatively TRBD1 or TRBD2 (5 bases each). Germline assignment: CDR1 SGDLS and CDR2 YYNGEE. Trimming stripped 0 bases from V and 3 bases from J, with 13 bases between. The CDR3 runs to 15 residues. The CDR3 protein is CASSVEMGPSYEQYF. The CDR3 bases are TGTGCCAGCAGCGTAGAAATGGGACCCAGCTACGAGCAGTACTTC.

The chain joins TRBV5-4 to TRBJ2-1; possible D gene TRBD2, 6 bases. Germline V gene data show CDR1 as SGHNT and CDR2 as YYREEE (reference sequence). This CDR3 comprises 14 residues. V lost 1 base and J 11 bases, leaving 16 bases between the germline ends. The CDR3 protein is CASSLPDVLAQQFF. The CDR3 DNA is TGTGCCAGCAGCTTGCCCGATGTCCTAGCGCAGCAGTTCTTC. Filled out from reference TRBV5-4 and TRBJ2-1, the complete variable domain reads ETGVTQSPTHLIKTRGQQVTLRCSSQSGHNTVSWYQQALGQGPQFIFQYYREEENGRGNFPPRFSGLQFPNYSSELNVNALELDDSALYLCASSLPDVLAQQFFGPGTRLTVL.

CDR3 sequence: CASSTLLAGALGQYF. CDR3 coding DNA: TGTGCCAGCAGCACTCTACTAGCGGGGGCACTGGGCCAGTACTTC. This chain uses TRBV7-9 with TRBJ2-5, with 11 bases matching TRBD2. Germline CDR1 and CDR2: SEHNR and FQNEAQ (reference sequence). The ends lost 5 bases at V and 10 bases at J; junction bases unmatched: 12. The CDR3 sequence is 15 residues long.

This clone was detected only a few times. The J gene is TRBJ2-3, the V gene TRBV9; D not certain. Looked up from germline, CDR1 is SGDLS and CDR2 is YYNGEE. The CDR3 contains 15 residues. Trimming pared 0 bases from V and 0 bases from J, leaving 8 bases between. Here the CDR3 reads CASSVGTTSTDTQYF. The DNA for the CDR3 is TGTGCCAGCAGCGTAGGAACGACTAGCACAGATACGCAGTATTTT.

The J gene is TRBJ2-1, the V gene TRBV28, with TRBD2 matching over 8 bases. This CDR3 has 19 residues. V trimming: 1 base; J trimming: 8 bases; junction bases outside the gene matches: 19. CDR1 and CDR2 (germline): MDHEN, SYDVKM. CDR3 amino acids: CASSLFIGSGTRTAHEQFF. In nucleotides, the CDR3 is TGTGCCAGCAGTTTATTCATTGGGAGCGGGACTAGGACTGCTCATGAGCAGTTCTTC.

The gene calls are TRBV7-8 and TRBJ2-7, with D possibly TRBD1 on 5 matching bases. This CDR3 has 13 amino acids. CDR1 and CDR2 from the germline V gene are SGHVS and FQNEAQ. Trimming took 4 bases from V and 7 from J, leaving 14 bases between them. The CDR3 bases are TGTGCCAGCAGCTCGACCCCAGGGAATGAGCAGTACTTC. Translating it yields CASSSTPGNEQYF.

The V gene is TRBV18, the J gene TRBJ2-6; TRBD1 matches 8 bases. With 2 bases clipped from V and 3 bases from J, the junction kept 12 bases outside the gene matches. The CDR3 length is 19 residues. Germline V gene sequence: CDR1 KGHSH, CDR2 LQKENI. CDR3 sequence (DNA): TGTGCCAGCTCACCATGGTTTACCAGGGGGCCAGGTGGGGCCAACGTCCTGACTTTC. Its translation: CASSPWFTRGPGGANVLTF.

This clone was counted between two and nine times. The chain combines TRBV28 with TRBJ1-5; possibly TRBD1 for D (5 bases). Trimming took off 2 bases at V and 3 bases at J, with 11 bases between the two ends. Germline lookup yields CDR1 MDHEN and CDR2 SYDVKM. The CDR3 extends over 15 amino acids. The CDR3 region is CASSLLPGFNQPQHF. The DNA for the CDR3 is TGTGCCAGCAGTTTACTTCCAGGGTTCAATCAGCCCCAGCATTTT.

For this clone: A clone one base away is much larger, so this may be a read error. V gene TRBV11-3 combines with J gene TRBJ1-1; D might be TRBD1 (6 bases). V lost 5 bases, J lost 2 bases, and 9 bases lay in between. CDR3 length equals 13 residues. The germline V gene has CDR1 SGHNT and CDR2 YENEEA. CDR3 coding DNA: TGTGCCAGCAGCCAGGACAGTAACACTGAAGCTTTCTTT. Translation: CASSQDSNTEAFF.

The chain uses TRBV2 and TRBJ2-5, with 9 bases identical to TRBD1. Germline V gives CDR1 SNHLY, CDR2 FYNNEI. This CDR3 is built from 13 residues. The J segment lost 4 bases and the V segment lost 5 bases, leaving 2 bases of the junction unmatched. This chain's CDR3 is CASSPTGGETQYF. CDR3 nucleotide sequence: TGTGCCAGCAGTCCGACAGGGGGAGAGACCCAGTACTTC.

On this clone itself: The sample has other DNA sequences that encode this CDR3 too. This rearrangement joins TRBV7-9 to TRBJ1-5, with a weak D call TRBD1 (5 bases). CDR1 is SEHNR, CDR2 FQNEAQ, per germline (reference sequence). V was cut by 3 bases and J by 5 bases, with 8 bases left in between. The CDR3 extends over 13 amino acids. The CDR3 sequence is CASSLGEDQPQHF. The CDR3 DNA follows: TGTGCCAGCAGCTTGGGGGAGGATCAGCCCCAGCATTTT.

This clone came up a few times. Here the CDR3 reads CASSANTEAFF. CDR3 bases: TGTGCCAGCAGCGCTAACACTGAAGCTTTCTTT. This chain connects TRBV5-6 to TRBJ1-1; D is unresolved. The CDR3 sequence is 11 residues long. Germline CDR1 SGHDT, CDR2 YYEEEE. Trimming pared 4 bases from V and 2 bases from J, leaving 3 bases between.

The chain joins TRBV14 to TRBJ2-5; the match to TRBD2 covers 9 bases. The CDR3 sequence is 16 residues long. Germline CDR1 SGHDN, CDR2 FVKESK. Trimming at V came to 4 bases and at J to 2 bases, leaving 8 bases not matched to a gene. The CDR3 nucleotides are TGTGCCAGCAGCCGCCCATTGACTAGCGGACAAGAGACCCAGTACTTC. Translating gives CASSRPLTSGQETQYF.

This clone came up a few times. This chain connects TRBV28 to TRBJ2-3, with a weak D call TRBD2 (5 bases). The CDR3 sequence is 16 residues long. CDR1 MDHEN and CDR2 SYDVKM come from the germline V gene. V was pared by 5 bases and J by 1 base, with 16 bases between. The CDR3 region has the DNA TGTGCCAGCAGTCCCCTCTCTAGCTCCGGCACAGATACGCAGTATTTT. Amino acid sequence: CASSPLSSSGTDTQYF.

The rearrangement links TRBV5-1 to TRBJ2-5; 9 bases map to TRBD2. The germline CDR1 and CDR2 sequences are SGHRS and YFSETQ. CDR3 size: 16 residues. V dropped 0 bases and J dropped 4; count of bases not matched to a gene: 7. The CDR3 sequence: CASSLGVAGDGETQYF. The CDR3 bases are TGCGCCAGCAGCTTGGGTGTAGCGGGAGATGGAGAGACCCAGTACTTC.

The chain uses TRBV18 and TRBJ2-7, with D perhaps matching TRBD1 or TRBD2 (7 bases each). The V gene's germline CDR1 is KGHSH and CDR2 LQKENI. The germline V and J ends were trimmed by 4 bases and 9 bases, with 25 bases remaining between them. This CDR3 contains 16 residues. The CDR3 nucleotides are TGTGCCAGCTCACTCGGAGCGGGGACAGAAGCTACCGGGCAGTACTTC. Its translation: CASSLGAGTEATGQYF.